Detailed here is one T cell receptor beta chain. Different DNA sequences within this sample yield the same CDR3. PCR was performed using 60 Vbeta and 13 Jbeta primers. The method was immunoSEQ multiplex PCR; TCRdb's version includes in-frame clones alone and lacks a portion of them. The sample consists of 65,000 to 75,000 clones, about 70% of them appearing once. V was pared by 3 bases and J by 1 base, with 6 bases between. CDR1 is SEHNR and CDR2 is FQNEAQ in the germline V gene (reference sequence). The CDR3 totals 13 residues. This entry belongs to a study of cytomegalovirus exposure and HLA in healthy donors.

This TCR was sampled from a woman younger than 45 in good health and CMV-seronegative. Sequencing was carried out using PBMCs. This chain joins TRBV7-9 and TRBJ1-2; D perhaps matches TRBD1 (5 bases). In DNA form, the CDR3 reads TGTGCCAGCAGCTTCGACAGTAACTATGGCTACACCTTC. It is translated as CASSFDSNYGYTF.